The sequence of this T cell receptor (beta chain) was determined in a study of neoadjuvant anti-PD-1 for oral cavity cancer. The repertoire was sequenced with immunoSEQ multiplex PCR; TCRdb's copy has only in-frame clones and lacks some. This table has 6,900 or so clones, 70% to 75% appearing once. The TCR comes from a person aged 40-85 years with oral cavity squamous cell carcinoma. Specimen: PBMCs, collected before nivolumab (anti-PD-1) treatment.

CDR3 in amino acids: CASRSTRRRNNEQFF. For the CDR3, the DNA is TGTGCCAGCAGATCCACCCGAAGGAGGAACAATGAGCAGTTCTTC. V usage is TRBV6-5 and J usage is TRBJ2-1; the D gene is possibly TRBD2 (5 bases). CDR1 is MNHEY and CDR2 is SVGAGI in the germline V gene. V lost 6 bases and J 5 bases, leaving 17 bases between the germline ends. CDR3 length equals 15 residues.